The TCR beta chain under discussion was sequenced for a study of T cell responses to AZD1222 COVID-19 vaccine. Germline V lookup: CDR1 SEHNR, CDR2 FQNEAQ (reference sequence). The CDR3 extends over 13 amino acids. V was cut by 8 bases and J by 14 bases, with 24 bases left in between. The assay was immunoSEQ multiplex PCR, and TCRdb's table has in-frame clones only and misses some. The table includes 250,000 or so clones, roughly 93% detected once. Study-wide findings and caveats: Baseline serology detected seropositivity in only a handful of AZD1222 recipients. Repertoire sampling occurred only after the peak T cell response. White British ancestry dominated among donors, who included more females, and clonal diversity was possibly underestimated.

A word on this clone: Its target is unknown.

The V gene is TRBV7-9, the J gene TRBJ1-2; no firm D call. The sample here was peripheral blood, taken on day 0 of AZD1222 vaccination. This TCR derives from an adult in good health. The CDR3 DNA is TGTGCCAGCTCCCACTCCCAGTTAGCGTCGGGTACCTTC. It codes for CASSHSQLASGTF. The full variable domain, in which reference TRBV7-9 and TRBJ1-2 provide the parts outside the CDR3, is DTGVSQNPRHKITKRGQNVTFRCDPISEHNRLYWYRQTLGQGPEFLTYFQNEAQLEKSRLLSDRFSAERPKGSFSTLEIQRTEQGDSAMYLCASSHSQLASGTFGSGTRLTVV.